A single sample gave rise to the 19 T cell receptor beta chains below, sequenced in a study of control samples from healthy donors and cancer patients. TCRdb's copy holds only in-frame clones and misses some; the assay was immunoSEQ multiplex PCR. Of some 96,000 clones in the sample, 85% to 95% were seen once. Sequencing was carried out using blood. The receptor source for this set is a man aged 18 to 30 in good health.

The V call is TRBV11-2, the J call TRBJ1-3; the D is unclear. V dropped 5 bases and J dropped 2 bases, with 19 bases sitting between them. The CDR3 consists of 17 residues. The germline CDR1 and CDR2 sequences are SGHAT and FQNNGV. CDR3 sequence: CASSEPKTRRTGNTIYF. CDR3 nucleotide sequence: TGTGCCAGCAGCGAACCAAAAACGAGGAGAACTGGAAACACCATATATTTT.

The chain links TRBV29-1 to TRBJ1-2; 7 bases align to TRBD1. J was trimmed by 2 bases and V by 6 bases; bases with no gene match: 3. CDR1 is SQVTM and CDR2 is ANQGSEA in the germline V gene. The CDR3 totals 12 residues. The CDR3 here is CSVGTENYGYTF. The CDR3 DNA sequence: TGCAGCGTGGGGACAGAGAACTATGGCTACACCTTC.

The rearrangement uses TRBV30 and TRBJ1-5; D ambiguous. Germline values: CDR1 GTSNPN, CDR2 SVGIG (reference sequence). Trimming shortened V by 0 bases and J by 5 bases, and 11 bases separated the two germline ends. The CDR3 runs 14 residues. In nucleotides, the CDR3 is TGTGCCTGGAGTGTAGGGCGGATGGATCAGCCCCAGCATTTT. It yields the protein CAWSVGRMDQPQHF. Full variable domain (outside the CDR3, taken from reference TRBV30 and TRBJ1-5): SQTIHQWPATLVQPVGSPLSLECTVEGTSNPNLYWYRQAAGRGLQLLFYSVGIGQISSEVPQNLSASRPQDRQFILSSKKLLLSDSGFYLCAWSVGRMDQPQHFGDGTRLSIL.

The chain joins TRBV19 to TRBJ1-6, with TRBD1 as a possible D gene (5 bases). CDR3 length equals 15 residues. Germline V lookup: CDR1 LNHDA, CDR2 SQIVND (reference sequence). Between the trimmed V and J ends, which lost 4 bases and 6 bases, there was a span of 13 bases. Written as DNA, the CDR3 is TGTGCCAGTAGTACTACGGGACCGATTAATTCACCCCTCCACTTT. It specifies CASSTTGPINSPLHF.

The rearrangement joins TRBV6-6 to TRBJ2-7, with a tentative D call TRBD1 (6 bases). Germline V CDR1 and CDR2: MNHNY, SVGAGI (reference sequence). This CDR3 has 14 residues. Trimming shortened V by 2 bases and J by 4 bases, and 12 bases separated the two germline ends. CDR3 amino acids: CASSYTRGSYEQYF. CDR3 nucleotide sequence: TGTGCCAGCAGTTACACCAGGGGATCATACGAGCAGTACTTC.

This chain connects TRBV5-1 to TRBJ2-7, with a possible D match to TRBD2 (7 bases). Germline lookup yields CDR1 SGHRS and CDR2 YFSETQ. V gave up 1 base and J gave up 7 bases, with 12 bases separating them. CDR3 length equals 13 residues. CDR3 in amino acids: CASSLSGEGEQYF. The CDR3 DNA sequence: TGCGCCAGCAGCTTGTCAGGGGAGGGTGAGCAGTACTTC.

The J gene is TRBJ2-3, the V gene TRBV7-2; 7 nucleotides line up with TRBD2. CDR3 length equals 13 residues. The germline V gene has CDR1 SGHTA and CDR2 FQGNSA. The V gene end was trimmed by 10 bases and the J gene end by 0 bases; junction bases not matched to a gene: 4. In DNA, the CDR3 is TGTGCCACCCGACTAGCCAGCACAGATACGCAGTATTTT. This sequence encodes CATRLASTDTQYF.

The chain carries TRBV4-1 and TRBJ2-1; perhaps TRBD2 as D (6 bases). The CDR3 is made up of 16 amino acids. Germline assignment: CDR1 MGHRA and CDR2 YSYEKL. V was trimmed by 3 bases and J by 6 bases, leaving 18 bases between them. CDR3 in amino acids: CASSHISSVVGNEQFF. The CDR3 coding sequence is TGCGCCAGCAGCCACATTTCTAGCGTTGTGGGCAATGAGCAGTTCTTC.

This chain connects TRBV7-9 to TRBJ2-7; 11 positions match TRBD1. This CDR3 contains 14 residues. Germline values: CDR1 SEHNR, CDR2 FQNEAQ (reference sequence). The trim removed 5 bases at V and 2 bases at J, leaving 2 bases unmatched. The chain's CDR3 is CASSRTGGTYEQYF. CDR3 in DNA: TGTGCCAGCAGCCGGACAGGGGGCACCTACGAGCAGTACTTC.

This chain uses TRBV4-2 with TRBJ2-7; perhaps TRBD2 as D (5 bases). Germline-derived CDR1 and CDR2 are LGHNA and YNFKEQ. This CDR3 is built from 15 residues. V was pared by 0 bases and J by 9 bases, with 18 bases between. Written as DNA, the CDR3 is TGTGCCAGCAGCCAAGATCTGGGTGGTACGGGAAGGCAGTACTTC. Translation: CASSQDLGGTGRQYF.

The V call is TRBV18, the J call TRBJ2-1; D uncertain. Trimming pared 2 bases from V and 9 bases from J, leaving 14 bases between. This CDR3 contains 14 residues. CDR1 and CDR2 from the germline V gene are KGHSH and LQKENI. For the CDR3, the DNA is TGTGCCAGCTCACCAACGCCCGAGGTGGGTGAGCAGTTCTTC. The encoded protein is CASSPTPEVGEQFF.

The rearrangement uses TRBV7-2 and TRBJ2-2, with a weak D call TRBD2 (6 bases). The CDR3 covers 19 residues. CDR1 and CDR2 from the germline V gene are SGHTA and FQGNSA. Trimming removed 3 bases at V and 4 bases at J, with 24 bases between. CDR3 nucleotide sequence: TGTGCCAGCAGCTTTAGGAATTTGCGGTGGCGGGGAGTCACCGGGGAGCTGTTTTTT. Translating it yields CASSFRNLRWRGVTGELFF. The whole variable domain, remainder taken from reference TRBV7-2 and TRBJ2-2, is GAGVSQSPSNKVTEKGKDVELRCDPISGHTALYWYRQSLGQGLEFLIYFQGNSAPDKSGLPSDRFSAERTGGSVSTLTIQRTQQEDSAVYLCASSFRNLRWRGVTGELFFGEGSRLTVL.

The J gene is TRBJ1-5, the V gene TRBV6-2 or TRBV6-3; no definite D call. This CDR3 comprises 16 residues. Trimming removed 2 bases at V and 5 bases at J, with 16 bases between. Germline V gene data show CDR1 as MNHEY and CDR2 as SVGEGT. The CDR3 DNA sequence: TGTGCCAGCAGTTACAGCCACACAGACCCGGATCAGCCCCAGCATTTT. This gives the protein CASSYSHTDPDQPQHF.

This clone has only one observation. The J gene is TRBJ2-1, the V gene TRBV5-8; D may match TRBD1 or TRBD2 (5 bases each). The V gene lost 5 bases and the J gene lost 7 bases, with 16 bases spanning the gap. Germline CDR1 reads SGHTS; CDR2 reads YDEGEE. The CDR3 totals 14 residues. For the CDR3, the DNA is TGTGCCAGCAGTTACGGACTGGGACCTAATGAGCAGTTCTTC. Residues: CASSYGLGPNEQFF.

V usage is TRBV30 and J usage is TRBJ2-2; D is uncertain. Trimming removed 2 bases from V and 3 bases from J, with 10 bases in between. CDR3 length: 14 amino acids. Germline CDR1 is GTSNPN and CDR2 is SVGIG (reference sequence). CDR3 bases: TGTGCCTGGAGTTTGGGGTCCCACACCGGGGAGCTGTTTTTT. Translated: CAWSLGSHTGELFF.

The rearrangement links TRBV19 to TRBJ2-2; weak D call: TRBD1 (5 bases). Germline assignment: CDR1 LNHDA and CDR2 SQIVND (reference sequence). The ends were cut back, 6 bases at V and 6 bases at J, with 14 bases in the middle. CDR3 length equals 14 residues. DNA of the CDR3: TGTGCCAGTAGATCTCAGGGTCTCGCCGGGGAGCTGTTTTTT. It codes for CASRSQGLAGELFF.

The chain has TRBV27 and TRBJ1-5; D is unresolved. Deletions cut 8 bases from V and 10 bases from J, with 12 bases between. CDR1 MNHEY and CDR2 SMNVEV come from the germline V gene (reference sequence). The CDR3 loop spans 11 amino acids. The CDR3 spells CASGSSEPQHF. CDR3 sequence (DNA): TGTGCCAGCGGGAGTAGCGAACCCCAGCATTTT.

V is TRBV5-8 and J is TRBJ1-4; a weak D match, TRBD1 (6 bases). Per germline, CDR1 SGHTS and CDR2 YDEGEE. The CDR3 is 17 amino acids. V was pared by 3 bases and J by 0 bases, with 15 bases between. CDR3 in amino acids: CASSSFQGIATNEKLFF. The CDR3, as DNA: TGTGCCAGCAGCTCATTCCAGGGGATCGCAACTAATGAAAAACTGTTTTTT.

The chain carries TRBV5-4 and TRBJ2-7, with D hard to call. The CDR3 consists of 12 residues. Per the germline V gene, CDR1 is SGHNT and CDR2 is YYREEE (reference sequence). Trimming cost V 0 bases and J 4 bases, with 5 bases left between them. CDR3 amino acids: CASSLEGYEQYF. The CDR3 nucleotides read TGTGCCAGCAGCTTGGAGGGATACGAGCAGTACTTC.